This T cell receptor (beta chain) originates from a study of blood T cell repertoires in COVID-19. Profiled with immunoSEQ multiplex PCR; TCRdb holds only in-frame clones, not every one. The repertoire includes about 380,000 clones, 80% to 90% of them detected once, and 0.95% to 1.5% sits in the top ten. The CDR3 loop spans 14 amino acids. The germline V gene has CDR1 MNHEY and CDR2 SVGAGI. Trimming cost V 5 bases and J 4 bases; bases outside gene matches: 7. What was sequenced was peripheral blood. This receptor was taken from a man aged 35 to 55 with acute or convalescent COVID-19. J is TRBJ1-1 and V is TRBV6-5; 7 nucleotides align to TRBD1. In nucleotides, the CDR3 is TGTGCCAGCAGTCAACGGACAGGCGGCACTGAAGCTTTCTTT. It specifies CASSQRTGGTEAFF.